One sample yielded the 26 T cell receptor beta chains listed below, sequenced in a study of cytomegalovirus exposure and HLA in healthy donors. 60 Vbeta and 13 Jbeta primers were used in PCR. Produced via immunoSEQ multiplex PCR; TCRdb's table is partial and in-frame only. This repertoire shows some 130,000 clones, 70% to 80% found once; its top ten account for roughly 2.7%. Specimen: PBMCs. These receptors all stem from a human donor in good health.

A single count supports this clone. This chain joins TRBV5-4 and TRBJ1-2; D possibly corresponds to TRBD1 (6 bases). The CDR3 loop spans 13 amino acids. V was shortened by 5 bases and J by 2 bases, with 10 bases between the two germline ends. In germline, CDR1 is SGHNT, CDR2 YYREEE (reference sequence). CDR3 DNA sequence: TGTGCCAGCAGTATCGACAGGAACTATGGCTACACCTTC. Its translation: CASSIDRNYGYTF.

V and J are TRBV7-2 and TRBJ2-2; 11 bases fit TRBD2. In germline, CDR1 is SGHTA, CDR2 FQGNSA. V shed 5 bases, J shed 6 bases, and the junction held 14 bases outside the gene matches. The CDR3 has 18 amino acids. The CDR3 region is CASSQVMSSGGRAGELFF. The CDR3 DNA follows: TGTGCCAGCAGCCAAGTCATGTCTAGCGGGGGGCGCGCCGGGGAGCTGTTTTTT.

V and J are TRBV6-5 and TRBJ2-7; D is unresolved. The CDR3 length is 13 residues. The germline V gene encodes CDR1 MNHEY and CDR2 SVGAGI. Trimming pared 6 bases from V and 3 bases from J, leaving 12 bases between. The CDR3 coding sequence is TGTGCCAGCAGAGCTGGCGGATACTACGAGCAGTACTTC. Protein sequence: CASRAGGYYEQYF.

V is TRBV11-2 and J is TRBJ2-7; tentatively, D is TRBD1 (5 bases). Deletions cut 5 bases from V and 0 bases from J, with 11 bases between. Germline CDR1 is SGHAT and CDR2 is FQNNGV. The CDR3 has 14 residues. CDR3 loop: CASSQHRSSYEQYF. In DNA, the CDR3 is TGTGCCAGCAGCCAGCACAGGAGCTCCTACGAGCAGTACTTC.

With regard to this clone: Other DNA sequences from this sample encode an identical CDR3 as well. The J gene is TRBJ1-3, the V gene TRBV7-9; D gene ambiguous. The ends were cut back, 1 base at V and 2 bases at J, with 6 bases in the middle. The CDR3 consists of 14 residues. CDR1 and CDR2 from the germline V gene are SEHNR and FQNEAQ (reference sequence). Here the CDR3 DNA reads TGTGCCAGCAGCTTAGGGCAGGCTGGAAACACCATATATTTT. It encodes CASSLGQAGNTIYF.

The chain employs TRBV19 and TRBJ2-2; 8 nucleotides agree with TRBD2. There are 16 residues in the CDR3. V gave up 4 bases and J gave up 1 base; unmatched junction bases: 5. Germline CDR1 reads LNHDA; CDR2 reads SQIVND (reference sequence). This CDR3 is CASSTLAAKNTGELFF. The CDR3 DNA reads as TGTGCCAGTAGTACACTAGCGGCTAAGAACACCGGGGAGCTGTTTTTT. The full variable domain, its missing parts supplied by reference TRBV19 and TRBJ2-2, is DGGITQSPKYLFRKEGQNVTLSCEQNLNHDAMYWYRQDPGQGLRLIYYSQIVNDFQKGDIAEGYSVSREKKESFPLTVTSAQKNPTAFYLCASSTLAAKNTGELFFGEGSRLTVL.

V gene TRBV5-6 combines with J gene TRBJ2-1; the match to TRBD2 covers 13 bases. V was clipped by 2 bases and J by 6 bases; unmatched bases: 2. This CDR3 has 15 amino acids. The germline CDR1 and CDR2 sequences are SGHDT and YYEEEE. CDR3 sequence reads: CASSLLAGGPNEQFF. DNA for the CDR3: TGTGCCAGCAGCTTACTAGCGGGGGGGCCCAATGAGCAGTTCTTC.

This clone was seen only a few times. V usage is TRBV2 and J usage is TRBJ2-1; D unresolved. Germline V gene sequence: CDR1 SNHLY, CDR2 FYNNEI. V was cut by 1 base and J by 6 bases, with 4 bases left in between. This CDR3 is built from 12 residues. The chain's CDR3 is CASSEGLNEQFF. CDR3 nucleotides: TGTGCCAGCAGTGAAGGGCTCAATGAGCAGTTCTTC.

The rearrangement joins TRBV7-2 to TRBJ2-7; D not certain. The germline CDR1 and CDR2 sequences are SGHTA and FQGNSA. The CDR3 is 15 amino acids. Deletions cut 3 bases from V and 9 bases from J, with 21 bases between. CDR3 sequence reads: CASSLFSTALGAQYF. DNA of the CDR3: TGTGCCAGCAGCTTGTTCAGCACAGCCCTGGGTGCGCAGTACTTC. Full variable domain (missing parts from reference TRBV7-2 and TRBJ2-7): GAGVSQSPSNKVTEKGKDVELRCDPISGHTALYWYRQSLGQGLEFLIYFQGNSAPDKSGLPSDRFSAERTGGSVSTLTIQRTQQEDSAVYLCASSLFSTALGAQYFGPGTRLTVT.

This clone has just one count. The chain carries TRBV19 and TRBJ2-7; perhaps TRBD2 as D (7 bases). The J call may be mistaken, given a closer DNA end match to TRBJ2-5. Germline loops: CDR1 LNHDA, CDR2 SQIVND (reference sequence). The CDR3 totals 14 residues. CDR3 in DNA: TGTGCCAGTAGTATTCTCGAGGCGGGGGCGACCCAGTACTTC. Protein product: CASSILEAGATQYF.

The chain links TRBV5-1 to TRBJ2-2, with TRBD1 matching 8 bases. CDR3 length: 17 residues. Losses at the gene ends were 5 bases for V and 7 bases for J; bases not matched to a gene: 16. CDR1 is SGHRS, CDR2 YFSETQ, per germline. This chain's CDR3 is CASSQNPQGETVGELFF. The CDR3 coding sequence is TGCGCCAGCAGTCAAAACCCACAGGGGGAGACGGTCGGGGAGCTGTTTTTT. Looking up the rest from reference TRBV5-1 and TRBJ2-2 gives the full variable domain: KAGVTQTPRYLIKTRGQQVTLSCSPISGHRSVSWYQQTPGQGLQFLFEYFSETQRNKGNFPGRFSGRQFSNSRSEMNVSTLELGDSALYLCASSQNPQGETVGELFFGEGSRLTVL.

The chain carries TRBV28 and TRBJ2-7, with D possibly TRBD1 on 6 matching bases. The length of the CDR3 is 15 residues. The germline V and J ends were trimmed by 3 bases and 2 bases, with 14 bases remaining between them. Germline CDR1 reads MDHEN; CDR2 reads SYDVKM. For the CDR3, the DNA is TGTGCCAGCAGTTTGCCCCAGGGGATGACCTACGAGCAGTACTTC. It is translated as CASSLPQGMTYEQYF.

The chain uses TRBV19 and TRBJ2-1; D uncertain. Trimming removed 3 bases from V and 4 bases from J, with 7 bases in between. The CDR3 spans 13 residues. Germline V gene data show CDR1 as LNHDA and CDR2 as SQIVND (reference sequence). CDR3 sequence reads: CASSIARYNEQFF. CDR3 nucleotides: TGTGCCAGTAGTATTGCCAGATACAATGAGCAGTTCTTC.

This chain joins TRBV7-8 and TRBJ2-7; TRBD2 might be the D (7 bases). The CDR3 covers 19 residues. CDR1 SGHVS and CDR2 FQNEAQ come from the germline V gene. V lost 2 bases and J 3 bases, leaving 26 bases between the germline ends. CDR3 sequence reads: CASSLWGGRQKNADYEQYF. The CDR3 DNA is TGTGCCAGCAGCTTATGGGGGGGCAGACAGAAAAACGCCGACTACGAGCAGTACTTC.

The V gene is TRBV9, the J gene TRBJ1-2; D not certain. CDR1 SGDLS and CDR2 YYNGEE come from the germline V gene. This CDR3 has 13 amino acids. Trimming stripped 0 bases from V and 5 bases from J, with 8 bases between. The DNA for the CDR3 is TGTGCCAGCAGCGTAGGGCCGACTTATGGCTACACCTTC. The encoded protein is CASSVGPTYGYTF.

J is TRBJ2-7 and V is TRBV5-1; the match to TRBD1 covers 9 bases. The CDR3 is 14 amino acids. Germline assignment: CDR1 SGHRS and CDR2 YFSETQ. Losses at the gene ends were 2 bases for V and 2 bases for J; bases not matched to a gene: 2. The CDR3 DNA follows: TGCGCCAGCAGCTTCCGGGACAGGGCCTACGAGCAGTACTTC. Translating it yields CASSFRDRAYEQYF.

This chain connects TRBV14 to TRBJ2-7, with D uncertain. The CDR3 covers 13 residues. The germline V and J ends were trimmed by 5 bases and 3 bases, with 11 bases remaining between them. Germline V gene data show CDR1 as SGHDN and CDR2 as FVKESK. CDR3 coding DNA: TGTGCCAGCAGCAACCGACAATTCTACGAGCAGTACTTC. Amino acids: CASSNRQFYEQYF.

The chain couples TRBV28 to TRBJ2-3, with TRBD2 matching over 10 bases. V shed 3 bases and J 2 bases; nucleotides not matched to a gene: 8. The CDR3 covers 17 residues. Germline CDR1 is MDHEN and CDR2 is SYDVKM. In DNA form, the CDR3 reads TGTGCCAGCAGTTTGTCCCTAGCGGGAGCCCCCACAGATACGCAGTATTTT. Translated: CASSLSLAGAPTDTQYF.

V usage is TRBV12-1 and J usage is TRBJ1-2; no DNA check was done on the table's D call, TRBD1. TRBV12-1 is labeled a pseudogene. The CDR3 extends over 15 amino acids. CDR3 sequence: CASSFEGQGGDGYTF. CDR3 DNA sequence: TGTGCCAGCAGCTTTGAAGGACAGGGGGGGGATGGCTACACCTTC.

The rearrangement links TRBV27 to TRBJ1-2; D might be TRBD1 (6 bases). The CDR3 is 13 residues long. Per germline, CDR1 MNHEY and CDR2 SMNVEV (reference sequence). Trimming stripped 3 bases from V and 7 bases from J, with 12 bases between. The CDR3 DNA reads TGTGCCAGCAGTTTTTCAGGGGATCGTGGCTACACCTTC. Translated, it gives CASSFSGDRGYTF.

The chain is built from TRBV19 and TRBJ1-1, with D unresolved. V was shortened by 10 bases and J by 6 bases, with 12 bases between the two germline ends. Germline V gives CDR1 LNHDA, CDR2 SQIVND (reference sequence). The CDR3 has 11 residues. CDR3 in amino acids: CATSTQSEAFF. The CDR3 DNA reads TGTGCCACCTCCACCCAGTCTGAAGCTTTCTTT.

V and J are TRBV21-1 and TRBJ1-4. TRBV21-1 is a documented pseudogene. The CDR3 runs 13 residues. CDR3 residues: CASSKVLDEKLFF. The CDR3 DNA reads as TGTGCCAGCAGCAAAGTGTTAGATGAAAAACTGTTTTTT.

This clone has just a few counts. The chain carries TRBV6-6 and TRBJ2-3; TRBD2 might be the D (5 bases). Germline-derived CDR1 and CDR2 are MNHNY and SVGAGI (reference sequence). The length of the CDR3 is 13 residues. Trimming removed 2 bases from V and 4 bases from J, with 7 bases in between. CDR3 DNA: TGTGCCAGCAGTTACCGAGGGTCAGATACGCAGTATTTT. Amino acid sequence: CASSYRGSDTQYF.

This chain joins TRBV7-8 and TRBJ2-7; 9 nucleotides align to TRBD1. Germline trimming cut 8 bases from V and 4 bases from J; bases unmatched to any gene: 6. CDR3 length equals 13 residues. Germline V gene lookup returns CDR1 SGHVS and CDR2 FQNEAQ. The DNA of the CDR3 is TGTGCCAGCTCTGGGACAGGGAGGTACGAGCAGTACTTC. Protein product: CASSGTGRYEQYF.

The chain uses TRBV29-1 and TRBJ1-5; D uncertain. Germline V lookup: CDR1 SQVTM, CDR2 ANQGSEA. V was cut by 4 bases and J by 1 base, with 8 bases left in between. This CDR3 spans 13 amino acids. DNA of the CDR3: TGCAGCGTTGGCGAGGGAAGCAATCAGCCCCAGCATTTT. The encoded protein is CSVGEGSNQPQHF.

The chain carries TRBV6-5 and TRBJ2-7; the D gene is possibly TRBD1 (6 bases). Trimming left V 6 bases short and J 1 base short, with 10 bases between. The CDR3 consists of 13 residues. The germline V gene has CDR1 MNHEY and CDR2 SVGAGI. The CDR3 region has the DNA TGTGCCAGCAGCCGACAGGCATCCTACGAGCAGTACTTC. This sequence encodes CASSRQASYEQYF.